The entry below gives a single TCR beta chain sequence along with its context. Its specificity is unknown. The data originate from a study of T-cell memory formation after mild COVID-19. Whole-study results and caveats: Later expanders leaned CD4+, whereas day 15 to 85 contracting clones were balanced CD4/CD8.

V lost 3 bases and J lost 8; bases outside the gene matches: 6. The germline V gene has CDR1 SGHVS and CDR2 FQNEAQ. The CDR3 covers 14 residues. TCRdb fed the 5' RACE reads into MiXCR, producing one record per CDR3 protein. Among over 150,000 distinct CDR3 sequences listed, less than 20% were seen once. This TCR was sampled from a man between 18 and 29 years old who had mild COVID-19 (a few samples of this study predate the infection). Cell type and time point are not known. This chain uses TRBV7-8 with TRBJ1-4; 7 nucleotides line up with TRBD1. The sequencing input was PBMCs or a T cell subset sorted from them (not recorded which). The CDR3 sequence is CASSLTGNSEKLFF. The CDR3 region has the DNA TGTGCCAGCAGCTTGACAGGGAATTCCGAAAAACTGTTTTTT.